The source of this T cell receptor (beta chain) is a study of breast tumors, draining lymph nodes, adjacent tissues. Breast cancer patients provided tissue from their axillary draining lymph nodes. The study's findings and limits: Luminal-like breast cancer showed significantly greater tumor-nontumor repertoire similarity than basal-like breast cancer did. Data only fit, rather than demonstrated, lymph node origin of most tumor T cells.

Unmatched junction bases numbered 13, after V lost 0 bases and J lost 5 bases. The length of the CDR3 is 18 residues. Germline-derived CDR1 and CDR2 are LGHNA and YNFKEQ. This clonotype turned up a few times. What it binds is not known. Each CDR3 protein is one row after TCRdb ran MiXCR on the multiplex PCR reads. The sample has some 83,000 distinct CDR3 sequences, approximately 19% seen once. Sequencing was performed on axillary lymph node tissue. The source is a female donor with breast cancer. Some clones in this sample may be carry-over from other donors' samples. The J gene is TRBJ1-3, the V gene TRBV4-2, with 7 positions matching TRBD1. CDR3 region: CASSQEPVRGRVRNTIYF. For the CDR3, the DNA is TGTGCCAGCAGCCAAGAACCCGTGAGGGGGCGCGTCCGAAACACCATATATTTT.